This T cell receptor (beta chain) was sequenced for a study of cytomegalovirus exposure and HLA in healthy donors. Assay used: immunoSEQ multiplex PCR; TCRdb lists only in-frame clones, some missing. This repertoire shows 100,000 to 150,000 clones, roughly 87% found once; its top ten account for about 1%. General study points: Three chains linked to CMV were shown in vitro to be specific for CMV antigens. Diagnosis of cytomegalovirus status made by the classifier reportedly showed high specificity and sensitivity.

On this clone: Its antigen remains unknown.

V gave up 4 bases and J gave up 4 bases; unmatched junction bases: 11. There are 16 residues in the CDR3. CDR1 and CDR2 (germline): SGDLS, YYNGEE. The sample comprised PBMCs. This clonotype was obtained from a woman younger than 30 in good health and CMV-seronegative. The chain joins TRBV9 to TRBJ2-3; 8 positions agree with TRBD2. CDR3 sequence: CASSPPGGESADTQYF. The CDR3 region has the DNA TGTGCCAGCAGCCCTCCGGGGGGGGAGAGCGCAGATACGCAGTATTTT.